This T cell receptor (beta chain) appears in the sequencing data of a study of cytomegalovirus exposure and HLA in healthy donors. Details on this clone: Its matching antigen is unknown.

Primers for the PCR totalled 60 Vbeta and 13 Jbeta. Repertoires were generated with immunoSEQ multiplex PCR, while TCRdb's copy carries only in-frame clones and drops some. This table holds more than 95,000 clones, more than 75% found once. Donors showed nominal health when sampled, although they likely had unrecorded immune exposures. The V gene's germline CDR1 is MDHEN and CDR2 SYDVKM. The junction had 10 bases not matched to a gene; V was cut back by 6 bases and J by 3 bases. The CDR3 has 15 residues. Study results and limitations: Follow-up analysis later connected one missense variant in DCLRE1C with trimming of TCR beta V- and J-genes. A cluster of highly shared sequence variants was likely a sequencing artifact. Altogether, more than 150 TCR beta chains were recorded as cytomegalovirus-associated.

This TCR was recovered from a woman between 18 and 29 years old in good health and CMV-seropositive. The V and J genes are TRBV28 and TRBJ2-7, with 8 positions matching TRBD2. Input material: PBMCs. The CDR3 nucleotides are TGTGCCAGCAGCCCGACGGGGGGGGCCTTCTACGAGCAGTACTTC. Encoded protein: CASSPTGGAFYEQYF. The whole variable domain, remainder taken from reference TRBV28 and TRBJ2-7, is DVKVTQSSRYLVKRTGEKVFLECVQDMDHENMFWYRQDPGLGLRLIYFSYDVKMKEKGDIPEGYSVSREKKERFSLILESASTNQTSMYLCASSPTGGAFYEQYFGPGTRLTVT.